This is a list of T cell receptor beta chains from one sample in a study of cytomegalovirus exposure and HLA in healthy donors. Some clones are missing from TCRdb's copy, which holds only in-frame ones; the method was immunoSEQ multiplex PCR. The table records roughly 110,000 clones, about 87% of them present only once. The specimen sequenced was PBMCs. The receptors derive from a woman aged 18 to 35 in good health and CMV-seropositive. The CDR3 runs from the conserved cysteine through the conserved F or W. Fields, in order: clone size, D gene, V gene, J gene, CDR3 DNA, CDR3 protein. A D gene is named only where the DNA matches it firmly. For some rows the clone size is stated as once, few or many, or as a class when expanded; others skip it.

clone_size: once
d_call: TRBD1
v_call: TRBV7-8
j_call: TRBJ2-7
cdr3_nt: TGTGCCAGCAGCTCGCCCGTCACAGGGGCCTACGAGCAGTACTTC
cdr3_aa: CASSSPVTGAYEQYF

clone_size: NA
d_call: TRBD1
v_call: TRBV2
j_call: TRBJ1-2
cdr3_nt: TGTGCCAGCAGTGAGGGAGCGACAGGGGGCTGGGCTCGAGGCTACACCTTC
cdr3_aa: CASSEGATGGWARGYTF

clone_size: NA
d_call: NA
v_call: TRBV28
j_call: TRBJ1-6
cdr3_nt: TGTGCCAGCAGTTTAGCAGGGCACAATTCACCCCTCCACTTT
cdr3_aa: CASSLAGHNSPLHF

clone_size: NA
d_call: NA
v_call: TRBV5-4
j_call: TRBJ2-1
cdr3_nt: TGTGCCAGCAGCTCTTCTCCAAAATCTAACAATGAGCAGTTCTTC
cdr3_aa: CASSSSPKSNNEQFF

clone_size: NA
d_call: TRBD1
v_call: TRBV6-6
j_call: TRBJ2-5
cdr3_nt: TGTGCCACGCAAAGCAACAGGGGGCGATATCTGGAGACCCAGTACTTC
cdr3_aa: CATQSNRGRYLETQYF

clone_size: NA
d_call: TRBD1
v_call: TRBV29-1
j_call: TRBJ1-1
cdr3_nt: TGCAGCGTTGAAAAATCGACAGGGGAAGCTTTCTTT
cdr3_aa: CSVEKSTGEAFF

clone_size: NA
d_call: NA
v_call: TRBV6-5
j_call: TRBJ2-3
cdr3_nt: TGTGCCAGCAGGAACAGGGCAGTTAGCACAGATACGCAGTATTTT
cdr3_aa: CASRNRAVSTDTQYF

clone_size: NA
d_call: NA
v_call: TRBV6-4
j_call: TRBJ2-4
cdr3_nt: TGTGCCAGCAGTGACTCGAGCGAGGACATTCAGTACTTC
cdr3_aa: CASSDSSEDIQYF

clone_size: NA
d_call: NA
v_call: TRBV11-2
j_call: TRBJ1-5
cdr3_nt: TGTGCCAGCAGCCCATCCGGGAACGAATTTAATCAGCCCCAGCATTTT
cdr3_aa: CASSPSGNEFNQPQHF

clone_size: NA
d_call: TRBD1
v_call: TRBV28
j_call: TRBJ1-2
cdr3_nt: TGTGCCAGCAGTAACGGACAGGGAAAGAGGGGCTACACCTTC
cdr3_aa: CASSNGQGKRGYTF

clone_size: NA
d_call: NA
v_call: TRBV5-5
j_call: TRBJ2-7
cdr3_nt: TGTGCCAGCAGCTTAACATCATACTCCTACGAGCAGTACTTC
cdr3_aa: CASSLTSYSYEQYF

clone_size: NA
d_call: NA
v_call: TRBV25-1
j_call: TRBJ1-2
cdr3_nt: TGTGCCAGCAGTGATTGGGCGGGCTATGGCTACACCTTC
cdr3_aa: CASSDWAGYGYTF

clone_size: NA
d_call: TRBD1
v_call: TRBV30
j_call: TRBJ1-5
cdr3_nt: TGTGCCTGGAGTGTACAGGTAAGAGACAGGGCGGTGCAGCCCCAGCATTTT
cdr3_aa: CAWSVQVRDRAVQPQHF

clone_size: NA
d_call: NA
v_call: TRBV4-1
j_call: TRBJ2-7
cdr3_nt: TGCGCCAGCAGCCGAGGAGCCCGACTTAACTACGAGCAGTACTTC
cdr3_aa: CASSRGARLNYEQYF

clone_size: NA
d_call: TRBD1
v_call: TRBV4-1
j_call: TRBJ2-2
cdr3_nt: TGCGCCAGCAGCCAAAGGGACAGCGCGAACACCGGGGAGCTGTTTTTT
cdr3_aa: CASSQRDSANTGELFF

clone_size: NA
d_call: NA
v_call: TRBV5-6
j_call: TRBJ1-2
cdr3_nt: TGTGCCAGCAGCTTATACAGGGATAATAGAGGCTACACCTTC
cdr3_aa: CASSLYRDNRGYTF

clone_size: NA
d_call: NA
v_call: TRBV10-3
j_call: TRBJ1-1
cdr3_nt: TGTGCCATCAGTTTGGAGGGACTGAACACTGAAGCTTTCTTT
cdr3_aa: CAISLEGLNTEAFF

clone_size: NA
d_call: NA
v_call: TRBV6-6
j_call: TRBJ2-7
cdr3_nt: TGTGCCAGCATTCAGGGGCAGGGCTACGAGCAGTACTTC
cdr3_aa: CASIQGQGYEQYF

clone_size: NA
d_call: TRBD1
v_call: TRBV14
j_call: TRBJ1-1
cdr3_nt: TGTGCCAGCAGCATACAGGGGATATCTGAAGCTTTCTTT
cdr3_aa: CASSIQGISEAFF

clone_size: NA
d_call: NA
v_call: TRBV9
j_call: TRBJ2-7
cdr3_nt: TGTGCCAGCAGCGTTAAAGGTGGCTCAGGGGAGCAGTACTTC
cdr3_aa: CASSVKGGSGEQYF

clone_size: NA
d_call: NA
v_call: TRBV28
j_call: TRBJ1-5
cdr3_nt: TGTGCCACCCAGTACGGGGGTGAGTCCCAGCCCCAGCATTTT
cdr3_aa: CATQYGGESQPQHF

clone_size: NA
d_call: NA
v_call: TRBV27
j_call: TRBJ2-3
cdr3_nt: TGTGCCAGCAGTCAAGCTAATACGCAGTATTTT
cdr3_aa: CASSQANTQYF

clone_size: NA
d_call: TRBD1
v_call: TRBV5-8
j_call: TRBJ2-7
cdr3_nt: TGTGCCAGCAGCTTGGGGGACAGCTCCTACGAGCAGTACTTC
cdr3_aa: CASSLGDSSYEQYF

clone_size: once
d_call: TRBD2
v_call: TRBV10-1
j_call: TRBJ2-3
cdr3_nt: TGCGCCAGCAGTGAGTCGGCGGGGGGTGGCACAGATACGCAGTATTTT
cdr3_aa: CASSESAGGGTDTQYF

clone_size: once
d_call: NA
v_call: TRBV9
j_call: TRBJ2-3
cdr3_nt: TGTGCCAGCAGCCATCCGGGGGATACGCAGTATTTT
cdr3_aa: CASSHPGDTQYF

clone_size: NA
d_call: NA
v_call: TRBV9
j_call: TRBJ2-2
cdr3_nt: TGTGCCAGCACGTCAGGGAGGACCGGGGAGCTGTTTTTT
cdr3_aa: CASTSGRTGELFF

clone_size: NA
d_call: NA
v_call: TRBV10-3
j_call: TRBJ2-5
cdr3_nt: TGTGCCATCAGGGCGGGACTCAACCTAGAGACCCAGTACTTC
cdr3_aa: CAIRAGLNLETQYF

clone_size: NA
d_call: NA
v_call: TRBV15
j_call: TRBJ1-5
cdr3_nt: TGTGCCACCAGTCCCGAGGCGGGTCAGCCCCAGCATTTT
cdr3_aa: CATSPEAGQPQHF

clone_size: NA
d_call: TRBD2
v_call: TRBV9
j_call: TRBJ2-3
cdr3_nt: TGTGCCAGCAGCCCCCGACTAGCTGCTTCAGATACGCAGTATTTT
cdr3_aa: CASSPRLAASDTQYF

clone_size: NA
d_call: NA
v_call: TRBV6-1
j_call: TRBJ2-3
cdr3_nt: TGTGCCAGCAGTGGGACTCACGCAGATACGCAGTATTTT
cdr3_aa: CASSGTHADTQYF

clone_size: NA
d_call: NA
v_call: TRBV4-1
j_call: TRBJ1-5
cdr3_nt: TGCGCCAGCAGCCCCCTCGGGGGGGATAGCAATCAGCCCCAGCATTTT
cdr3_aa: CASSPLGGDSNQPQHF

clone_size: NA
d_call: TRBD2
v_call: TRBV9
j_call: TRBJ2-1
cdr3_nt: TGTGCCAGCAGCGAAACTAGCGGGGGGTTTTCCAATGAGCAGTTCTTC
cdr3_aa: CASSETSGGFSNEQFF

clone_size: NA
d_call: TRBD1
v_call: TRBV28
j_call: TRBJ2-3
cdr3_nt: TGTGCCAGCAGTTATGAGGGACAGGGGGTAGATACGCAGTATTTT
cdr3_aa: CASSYEGQGVDTQYF

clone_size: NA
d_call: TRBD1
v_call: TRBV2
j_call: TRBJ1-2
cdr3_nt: TGTGCCAGCGACAGGGGTGACTATGGCTACACCTTC
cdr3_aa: CASDRGDYGYTF

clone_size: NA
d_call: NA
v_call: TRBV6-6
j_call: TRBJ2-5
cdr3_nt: TGTGCCAGCACAACGGGTCAAGAGACCCAGTACTTC
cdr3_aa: CASTTGQETQYF

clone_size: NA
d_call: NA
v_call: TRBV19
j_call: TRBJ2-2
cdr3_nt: TGTGCCAGTAACGGAGCTTCCACCGGGGAGCTGTTTTTT
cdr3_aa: CASNGASTGELFF

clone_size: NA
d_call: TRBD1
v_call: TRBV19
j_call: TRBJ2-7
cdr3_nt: TGTGCCAGTAGTATAAAGGCAGGGGGACGGGAGCAGTACTTC
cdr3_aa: CASSIKAGGREQYF